This T cell receptor (beta chain) was recorded in a study of CD8 T cells in ankylosing spondylitis. TCRdb reanalysed the 5' RACE reads using MiXCR and keeps one entry per CDR3 protein. The table has some 180,000 distinct CDR3 sequences, over 15% seen once. The TCR comes from a male donor aged 10-29 years with ankylosing spondylitis or in good health (not recorded which). Sequenced sample: blood, either unsorted or a sorted T cell fraction (not recorded which).

This chain's CDR3 is CSAQGGASGSFGRGTGELFF. The CDR3 DNA is TGCAGTGCTCAAGGGGGGGCTAGCGGGAGCTTTGGGCGCGGCACCGGGGAGCTGTTTTTT. This chain joins TRBV20-1 and TRBJ2-2, with TRBD2 matching 10 bases. Trimming removed 5 bases from V and 4 bases from J; junction bases left unmatched: 22. From germline, CDR1 is DFQATT and CDR2 SNEGSKA (reference sequence). The CDR3 runs 20 residues.